Below are 11 T cell receptor beta chains sequenced from a single sample in a study of cytomegalovirus exposure and HLA in healthy donors. The PCR contained 60 Vbeta and 13 Jbeta primers. Repertoires were generated with immunoSEQ multiplex PCR, while TCRdb's copy carries only in-frame clones and drops some. The table lists about 160,000 clones, roughly four fifths of them singletons. The source material was PBMCs. Receptor source: a woman in her late teens or twenties in good health and CMV-seronegative.

J is TRBJ2-1 and V is TRBV25-1; D is possibly TRBD1 (5 bases). CDR3 size: 16 residues. Germline lookup yields CDR1 MGHDK and CDR2 SYGVNS. Trimming pared 5 bases from V and 1 base from J, leaving 15 bases between. CDR3 nucleotide sequence: TGTGCCAGCAGTCCCCTAGGGCAGGGTTCCTACAATGAGCAGTTCTTC. This encodes CASSPLGQGSYNEQFF.

A remark on this clone: The junction and the germline gene differ at one end; a read error may be behind it. The rearrangement uses TRBV7-3 and TRBJ2-1, with D tentatively TRBD2 (6 bases). The CDR3 runs to 15 residues. Germline CDR1 reads SGHTA; CDR2 reads FQGTGA. For the CDR3, the DNA is TGTTCCAGCAGCTCCCATAGCGGCCCCTACAATGAGCAGTTCTTC. Its translation is CSSSSHSGPYNEQFF.

The V and J genes are TRBV6-6 and TRBJ1-4, with a tentative D call TRBD1 (5 bases). The CDR3 runs 14 residues. Germline loops: CDR1 MNHNY, CDR2 SVGAGI (reference sequence). V shed 0 bases and J shed 3 bases, with 5 bases lying between them. CDR3 DNA sequence: TGTGCCAGCAGTTACTCGACAGCTAATGAAAAACTGTTTTTT. Its translation: CASSYSTANEKLFF.

The rearrangement joins TRBV5-1 to TRBJ1-1; TRBD1 is a possible D gene (6 bases). Germline V gives CDR1 SGHRS, CDR2 YFSETQ. Trimming took off 0 bases at V and 6 bases at J, with 15 bases between the two ends. This CDR3 is 15 amino acids long. Written as DNA, the CDR3 is TGCGCCAGCAGCTTGGCCCTTGCAGGGGCGTCTGAAGCTTTCTTT. Residues: CASSLALAGASEAFF.

The chain combines TRBV4-1 with TRBJ1-4; no definite D call. Germline assignment: CDR1 MGHRA and CDR2 YSYEKL. V gave up 2 bases and J gave up 8 bases, with 18 bases separating them. The CDR3 contains 16 residues. CDR3 bases: TGCGCCAGCAGCCAAAAGATCGGCGGGCGGGAAGAAAAACTGTTTTTT. It codes for CASSQKIGGREEKLFF.

This clone was seen more than once but under ten times. The chain is built from TRBV2 and TRBJ2-4, with a weak D call TRBD2 (6 bases). V lost 2 bases and J lost 4, with 21 bases in between. This CDR3 spans 18 amino acids. CDR1 and CDR2 from the germline V gene are SNHLY and FYNNEI. The chain's CDR3 is CASSESALLDREKNIQYF. CDR3 DNA: TGTGCCAGCAGTGAAAGCGCCCTCTTAGACCGGGAGAAAAACATTCAGTACTTC.

The gene calls are TRBV5-4 and TRBJ2-2; 13 bases agree with TRBD2. The CDR3 has 19 residues. Trimming removed 4 bases from V and 4 bases from J; junction bases left unmatched: 13. CDR1 is SGHNT, CDR2 YYREEE, per germline (reference sequence). CDR3 residues: CASSRRTSGSLVGTGELFF. As DNA, the CDR3 is TGTGCCAGCAGCCGCCGGACTAGCGGGAGCCTTGTGGGCACCGGGGAGCTGTTTTTT.

The chain recombines TRBV7-9 with TRBJ2-1; 8 bases match TRBD2. The CDR3 contains 15 residues. The J segment lost 8 bases and the V segment lost 5 bases, leaving 11 bases of the junction unmatched. The germline gives CDR1 SEHNR, CDR2 FQNEAQ (reference sequence). The CDR3 reads CASSKTSASGDEQFF. In nucleotides, the CDR3 is TGTGCCAGCAGCAAGACTAGCGCGAGTGGCGATGAGCAGTTCTTC. The complete variable domain, with remaining parts taken from reference TRBV7-9 and TRBJ2-1, reads DTGVSQNPRHKITKRGQNVTFRCDPISEHNRLYWYRQTLGQGPEFLTYFQNEAQLEKSRLLSDRFSAERPKGSFSTLEIQRTEQGDSAMYLCASSKTSASGDEQFFGPGTRLTVL.

CDR3 DNA sequence: TGTGCCAGCAGTGTCTTGTCTCGTGAAAAACTGTTTTTT. Translation gives CASSVLSREKLFF. The rearrangement links TRBV2 to TRBJ1-4, with unresolved D. The CDR3 covers 13 residues. V was clipped by 4 bases and J by 7 bases, with 10 bases between them. Germline CDR1 SNHLY, CDR2 FYNNEI.

The rearrangement links TRBV23-1 to TRBJ2-7, with 7 bases lining up with TRBD2. TRBV23-1 counts as an open reading frame of uncertain function. CDR3 length: 18 residues. V shed 2 bases, J shed 5 bases, and the junction held 18 bases outside the gene matches. Here the CDR3 reads CASSQAVASSGGADEQYF. The CDR3 region has the DNA TGCGCCAGCAGTCAAGCCGTCGCTTCTAGCGGAGGGGCTGACGAGCAGTACTTC.

The V gene is TRBV7-9, the J gene TRBJ1-2; D is perhaps TRBD1 (5 bases). This CDR3 contains 12 residues. Germline assignment: CDR1 SEHNR and CDR2 FQNEAQ (reference sequence). The V and J ends lost 4 bases and 3 bases respectively, with 6 bases between them. The CDR3 reads CASSSTDYGYTF. The CDR3 nucleotides are TGTGCCAGCAGCTCGACAGACTATGGCTACACCTTC.